This paragraph covers one T cell receptor beta chain sequence. V lost 5 bases to trimming and J lost 2 bases; unmatched junction nucleotides: 0. The CDR3 length is 13 residues. From germline, CDR1 is MNHEY and CDR2 SMNVEV (reference sequence). This specimen belongs to a study of blood T cell repertoires in COVID-19. Study information: Sources were T cells, B-cell-depleted T cells, or PBMCs; the material itself was cDNA or gDNA.

In the original workflow: Amplifying reference gene primers gave estimates of nucleated cell counts. This table comes from immunoSEQ multiplex PCR, and its TCRdb copy is limited to in-frame clones, with some not included. Clonal size and the V and J genes are those of that table, whereas D and trimming came from the DNA. This sample has 25,000 to 35,000 clones; around 90% occur once, and the top ten carry approximately 7.9%. Seattle enrolled patients during active infection and tracked them longitudinally. The chain links TRBV27 to TRBJ2-7, with TRBD2 identical over 10 bases. The TCR sequence derives from a man between 60 and 70 years old with COVID-19, enrolled during active disease. Sequencing was performed on peripheral blood. In DNA form, the CDR3 reads TGTGCCAGCAGTAGCGGGAGGGCCTACGAGCAGTACTTC. Protein: CASSSGRAYEQYF.